This T cell receptor beta chain was sequenced for a study of siplizumab effects on memory and regulatory T cells. The CDR3 covers 13 residues. Looked up from germline, CDR1 is SGDLS and CDR2 is YYNGEE. Trimming cost V 2 bases and J 2 bases, with 7 bases left between them. This clone has just one count. The method was immunoSEQ multiplex PCR; TCRdb's version includes in-frame clones alone and lacks a portion of them. The sample contains more than 60,000 clones, approximately 96% of which appear only once. This TCR derives from a human donor in good health. The sequenced sample consisted of naive CD8+ T cells sorted from blood. The chain links TRBV9 to TRBJ1-2; the D gene is possibly TRBD1 (5 bases). The CDR3: CASSVDNNYGYTF. As DNA, the CDR3 is TGTGCCAGCAGCGTGGACAACAACTATGGCTACACCTTC. Combining the CDR3 with reference TRBV9 and TRBJ1-2 gives the whole variable domain DSGVTQTPKHLITATGQRVTLRCSPRSGDLSVYWYQQSLDQGLQFLIQYYNGEERAKGNILERFSAQQFPDLHSELNLSSLELGDSALYFCASSVDNNYGYTFGSGTRLTVV.